One T cell receptor beta chain is described in this entry. Its antigen is not identified. The sample belongs to a study of long-term antiretroviral therapy in people with HIV. Across the whole study: Specimens dating back about a decade before the 2015 immediate-ART recommendation are the oldest included.

Study conclusions and caveats: Spans of CDR3 length were tighter for HIV repertoires than for controls. Increased diversity was seen after ART, yet it remained lower than in transplant donor controls.

Trimming cost V 7 bases and J 11 bases, with 21 bases left between them. This CDR3 has 14 residues. Germline CDR1 is MNHEY and CDR2 is SMNVEV (reference sequence). Run at survey level, the immunoSEQ assay was version v3.0. Generated by immunoSEQ multiplex PCR, the TCRdb table keeps only in-frame clones and is missing some. The sample consists of roughly 28,000 clones, around 80% of them appearing once. This sequence was found in a man in his forties with HIV. Sequences were derived from unsorted PBMCs, sampled 3 years after starting antiretroviral therapy. This chain links TRBV27 with TRBJ2-1, with D perhaps TRBD1 or TRBD2 (6 bases each). CDR3 amino acids: CASIPGAGPRKQFF. In DNA form, the CDR3 reads TGTGCCAGCATCCCGGGGGCAGGGCCCCGAAAGCAGTTCTTC.